This TCR beta chain stems from a study of PD-1 blockade in classical Hodgkin lymphoma. Sequencing was performed with immunoSEQ multiplex PCR; in TCRdb, only in-frame clones are kept and a portion is missing. The profile shows 100,000 or so clones, 75% to 90% of them singletons. Exposure to brentuximab vedotin varied, and each patient had relapsed following autologous stem cell transplantation. The CDR3 contains 14 residues. CDR1 is LGHNA and CDR2 is YNFKEQ in the germline V gene. V shed 1 base and J shed 7 bases, with 14 bases lying between them. The sequence was obtained from a human donor with classical Hodgkin lymphoma. V gene TRBV4-2 combines with J gene TRBJ2-7, with D perhaps matching TRBD2 (6 bases). The sequences come from peripheral blood mononuclear cells (PBMCs), collected before the second cycle of nivolumab. CDR3 in DNA: TGTGCCAGCAGCCAAGCCGGGACTGCAAAAGAGCAGTACTTC. This encodes CASSQAGTAKEQYF.